The T cell receptor (beta chain) under discussion was sequenced for a study of T-cell reconstitution after alpha-beta-depleted transplantation in children. Study results and limitations: Several hundred expanded graft clones reportedly gave rise to the alpha-beta T cells present about two months after transplant. The main origin of T-cell counts and diversity one year after transplant was newly produced T cells. Day-60 TCRbeta diversity that was high in some patients was derived from surviving recipient T cells and thymic progenitors.

This clonotype was recorded many times. Its antigen is unknown. TCRbeta library construction was performed incorporating unique molecular identifiers. One entry per CDR3 protein, called by TCRdb with MiXCR from the PCR reads. Of approximately 200,000 distinct CDR3 sequences in the sample, approximately 6% were seen once. Specimen: PBMCs, collected before TCRalphabeta/CD19-depleted stem cell transplant. The sequence came from a girl in the first two years of life with combined immunodeficiency, due to receive a stem cell transplant.

The CDR3 bases are TGCAGCGTTGAGGGGCCCAACACCGGGGAGCTGTTTTTT. Its translation: CSVEGPNTGELFF. This chain connects TRBV29-1 to TRBJ2-2; tentative D call: TRBD1 (5 bases). The CDR3 sequence is 13 residues long. V was pared by 3 bases and J by 2 bases, with 7 bases between. Germline V lookup: CDR1 SQVTM, CDR2 ANQGSEA.